This T cell receptor beta chain was sequenced in a study of PD-1 blockade in classical Hodgkin lymphoma (dated by TCRdb to about 2020). Some background on the complete study: Nivolumab dosing was 3 mg/kg intravenously every 2 weeks, continuing until either disease progression or unacceptable toxicity. To define a peripheral blood immune signature of response to PD-1 blockade in classical Hodgkin lymphoma, the study combined TCR beta sequencing with CyTOF. The paper as a whole reports these results and caveats: Baseline TCR diversity was reported to be lower in newly diagnosed patients than in healthy donors, and even lower in relapsed/refractory patients. A significant rise by C4D1 was seen in CD4+ but not CD8+ TCR diversity (p=0.0027 vs p=0.16), with the rise being most apparent in complete responders (p=0.02). Trial patients achieving complete response had baseline diversity similar to newly diagnosed patients, whereas partial responders and progressors had significantly lower diversity. Lower diversity was seen in patients whose nivolumab began less than 1 year after ASCT, and these patients were left out of later analyses so that immune reconstitution would not confound the results. The study covered only a single clinical trial cohort, and the causes of the repertoire differences, possibly disease activity or prior therapy, were still not defined.

The time point label on this specimen signifies: cycle 4 day 1 (C4D1), after more than 5 weeks of nivolumab. Relapse after autologous stem cell transplantation had occurred in all trial patients, and cohorts A, B and C were distinguished by prior brentuximab vedotin exposure. The trial cohort was composed of about 54 patients with relapsed/refractory classical Hodgkin lymphoma, for whom complete response, partial response or progressive disease was recorded as best overall response. Single-agent nivolumab was administered to trial patients in the multi-cohort phase II CheckMate 205 trial. An independent review committee assessed best overall response using the 2007 International Working Group response criteria. Trial PBMCs were collected immediately before nivolumab initiation (C1D1) and during therapy at cycle 2 day 1 and cycle 4 day 1. After peripheral blood was drawn into 8 mL Vacutainer Cell Preparation Tubes, PBMCs were isolated by centrifugation and then cryopreserved.

The germline V gene yields SNHLY for CDR1 and FYNNEI for CDR2. The cysteine opens and the phenylalanine closes a CDR3 of 17 amino acids. Of all the DNA, just the CDR3 is kept, 51 bases in frame from base 1. V is pruned by 3 bases and J by 1 base, leaving 9 bases of the junction without a gene match. Genomic DNA was isolated using the Qiagen DNeasy kit from unsorted PBMCs as well as from negatively selected CD4+ and CD8+ fractions. Amplification of TCR beta CDR3 regions was done by immunoSEQ multiplex PCR with primers that anneal to V and J segments. A synthetic immune receptor repertoire was used to minimize amplification bias, and remaining bias was computationally removed after sequencing. The study's processing was this. Repertoire diversity was quantified as the Shannon entropy index using custom Python scripts. Unsorted, CD4+ and CD8+ repertoires were analyzed separately, except in combined analyses where CD4+ and CD8+ sequences were merged in silico. Clonal expansion was defined as at least a 2-fold frequency increase after treatment relative to C1D1, with a pseudocount of 0.5 for undetected baseline clones. Singleton clones were defined as clones with 0 or 1 copy at C1D1, and non-singleton clones were defined as clones with 2 or more copies. By matching protein sequences in sorted samples from the same patient, clones expanded in unsorted samples were annotated as CD4+, CD8+ or unknown. Wilcoxon tests on paired samples were used to test changes in diversity from C1D1 to C4D1. Entries here come from immuneACCESS through TCRdb and include only in-frame sequences with V and J called. Some clones fail to appear in such tables; in the studies checked, an unresolved V gene covers under half of the shortfall, and the cause of the remainder is unknown. For V, J and clone size, that table is used; D and trimming come from the DNA. In this sample the table shows about 41,000 clones, 60% to 80% of which occur a single time. The ten most abundant clones make up roughly 2.6% of the sample.

With respect to this clone: Its recognized antigen is unknown. One base away there is no much larger clone; base qualities are not given.

Recombination linked TRBV2 to TRBJ2-3, with TRBD2 identical over 8 junction bases. This specimen was peripheral blood mononuclear cells (PBMCs), taken before the fourth cycle of nivolumab. The TCR originated in a human donor with classical Hodgkin lymphoma. The nucleotide sequence is TGTGCCAGCAGTGAGTTATGGACTAGCCCTGGCACAGATACGCAGTATTTT. Translated, this gives CASSELWTSPGTDTQYF.